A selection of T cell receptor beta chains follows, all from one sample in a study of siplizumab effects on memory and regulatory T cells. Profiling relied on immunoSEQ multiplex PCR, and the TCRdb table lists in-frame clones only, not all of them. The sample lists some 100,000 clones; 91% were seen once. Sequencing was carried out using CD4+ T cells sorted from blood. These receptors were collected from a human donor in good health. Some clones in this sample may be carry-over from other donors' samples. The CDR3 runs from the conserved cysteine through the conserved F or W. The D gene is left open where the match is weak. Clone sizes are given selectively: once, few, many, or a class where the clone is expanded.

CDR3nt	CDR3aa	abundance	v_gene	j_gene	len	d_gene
TGTGCCAGCAGCGCACAGGGTTTTGGGGACACTGAAGCTTTCTTT	CASSAQGFGDTEAFF	.	TRBV9	TRBJ1-1	15	.
TGTGCCAGCAGCTTAACCCGGGCAGGGGGCAATGGCTACACCTTC	CASSLTRAGGNGYTF	.	TRBV7-9	TRBJ1-2	15	TRBD1
TGTGCCAGCAGCTCGGAATGGCCAGAGGGAAATGAGCAGTTCTTC	CASSSEWPEGNEQFF	.	TRBV7-2	TRBJ2-1	15	.
TGTGCCAGCAGAAAAACCGGGACTAGCGGACTCGCGAATGAGCAGTTCTTC	CASRKTGTSGLANEQFF	.	TRBV2	TRBJ2-1	17	TRBD2
TGTGCCAGCAGCTTAGATGCAATCGTCAAGACCCAGTACTTC	CASSLDAIVKTQYF	.	TRBV11-2	TRBJ2-5	14	.
TGCAGCGTTGCCCTACGGGGCGCAAGACGAAACTATGGCTACACCTTC	CSVALRGARRNYGYTF	.	TRBV29-1	TRBJ1-2	16	.
TGTGCCAGCAGCCAAGCTCCGGGAGGTTCCTACGAGCAGTACTTC	CASSQAPGGSYEQYF	once	TRBV4-2	TRBJ2-7	15	TRBD2
TGCGCCAGCAGCCTAACCGCGGTCCGAGCTGGAAACACCATATATTTT	CASSLTAVRAGNTIYF	.	TRBV5-1	TRBJ1-3	16	.
TGTGCCAGCAGCTTAGCCTCGACAGGTGGCCTAAGTGGCTACACCTTC	CASSLASTGGLSGYTF	.	TRBV7-9	TRBJ1-2	16	.
TGTGCCAGCAAGTTGGTCAGCAGGGCAGATACGCAGTATTTT	CASKLVSRADTQYF	.	TRBV6-5	TRBJ2-3	14	.
TGTGCCAGCAGCTTAAGCAATTGGGGTCCGGATAGCACAGATACGCAGTATTTT	CASSLSNWGPDSTDTQYF	.	TRBV7-9	TRBJ2-3	18	.
TGTGCCAGTAGCGGACAGCACAATCAGCCCCAGCATTTT	CASSGQHNQPQHF	once	TRBV19	TRBJ1-5	13	.
TGTGCCAGCAGCTTAGGAATTCAGGTCGGATACACCGGGGAGCTGTTTTTT	CASSLGIQVGYTGELFF	once	TRBV11-3	TRBJ2-2	17	.
TGTGCCAGCAGTATAGGCCTTGCGGACAAAAACATTCAGTACTTC	CASSIGLADKNIQYF	.	TRBV6-1	TRBJ2-4	15	.
TGTGCCAGTAGTATTACGGTGGCGGCTAGCGGGAGGAGATACGAGCAGTACTTC	CASSITVAASGRRYEQYF	.	TRBV19	TRBJ2-7	18	TRBD2
TGTGCCAGCAGCGAATCAGGGGGCCGTCTCACAGATACGCAGTATTTT	CASSESGGRLTDTQYF	.	TRBV9	TRBJ2-3	16	TRBD1
TGTGCCAGTAGTATCCGGGACATGAGCACAGATACGCAGTATTTT	CASSIRDMSTDTQYF	.	TRBV19	TRBJ2-3	15	.
TGTGCCAGTAGTATAAGGCCAAAAAGGGCAGATACGCAGTATTTT	CASSIRPKRADTQYF	.	TRBV19	TRBJ2-3	15	.
TGTGCCAGCAGCCTTAGGGTAGTAGGTGGAAACACCATATATTTT	CASSLRVVGGNTIYF	.	TRBV28	TRBJ1-3	15	.
TGTGCCAGCAGCTTAGGAGGCGGGGCGGGCACAGATACGCAGTATTTT	CASSLGGGAGTDTQYF	.	TRBV11-3	TRBJ2-3	16	.
TGTGCCAGCAGTGGGACAGGGACCGAGCAGTACTTC	CASSGTGTEQYF	.	TRBV2	TRBJ2-7	12	TRBD1
TGTGCCAGCAGACCGGGACAGGGGGTAATAGATACGCAGTATTTT	CASRPGQGVIDTQYF	.	TRBV2	TRBJ2-3	15	TRBD1
TGCGCCAGCAGCTTGATACCCAAAGGGGGCGAGCAGTACTTC	CASSLIPKGGEQYF	.	TRBV5-1	TRBJ2-7	14	.
TGTGCCAGCAGCTTAACCGGCGGCGGGAGTCCCTACGAGCAGTACTTC	CASSLTGGGSPYEQYF	.	TRBV7-3	TRBJ2-7	16	TRBD2
TGCGCCAGCAGCCAAGGGGGGGCAAGACTCACAGATACGCAGTATTTT	CASSQGGARLTDTQYF	.	TRBV4-1	TRBJ2-3	16	.
TGTGCCAGCAGTGGGCAGGTAGACGAGCAGTACTTC	CASSGQVDEQYF	.	TRBV2	TRBJ2-7	12	.
TGTGCCAGTAATAGCCCGGGGACCTACGAGCAGTACTTC	CASNSPGTYEQYF	.	TRBV19	TRBJ2-7	13	.
TGTGCCTGGAGTGTACACAGGGGGGGCGATACGCAGTATTTT	CAWSVHRGGDTQYF	.	TRBV30	TRBJ2-3	14	.
TGTGCCTGGGGGGGCAGTCAGACGCTCACCACAGATACGCAGTATTTT	CAWGGSQTLTTDTQYF	once	TRBV30	TRBJ2-3	16	.
TGTGCCAGCAGTTCACCAAGCGGGGGCACATACAATGAGCAGTTCTTC	CASSSPSGGTYNEQFF	.	TRBV28	TRBJ2-1	16	TRBD2
TGTGCCAGCAGCTCACGACTGGGCTCTGGGGCCAACGTCCTGACTTTC	CASSSRLGSGANVLTF	.	TRBV5-8	TRBJ2-6	16	.
TGTGCCAGCTCACCACCGGGGGGATCTAATGAAAAACTGTTTTTT	CASSPPGGSNEKLFF	once	TRBV18	TRBJ1-4	15	.
TGCGCCAGCAGCTTGCGTTCTGTCCGGGTGGGAGTCACCGCCTACAATGAGCAGTTCTTC	CASSLRSVRVGVTAYNEQFF	.	TRBV5-1	TRBJ2-1	20	.
TGTGCCAGCAGCTCGGGACAGGTGGGGACTGAAGCTTTCTTT	CASSSGQVGTEAFF	once	TRBV7-6	TRBJ1-1	14	TRBD1
TGTGCCAGCAGTGGGGAACTTTACAATGAGCAGTTCTTC	CASSGELYNEQFF	.	TRBV2	TRBJ2-1	13	.
TGTGCCAGTAGGAAAACAGAGTCCTACGAGCAGTACTTC	CASRKTESYEQYF	.	TRBV19	TRBJ2-7	13	.
TGTGCCAGCAGCTTAGGGAGATTGGGACCGAGTAGCAACGAGCAGTACTTC	CASSLGRLGPSSNEQYF	.	TRBV7-8	TRBJ2-7	17	.
TGTGCCTGGAGTGTTTTCACGACTAGTTTGGGACTAAGCTCCTACAATGAGCAGTTCTTC	CAWSVFTTSLGLSSYNEQFF	.	TRBV30	TRBJ2-1	20	TRBD2
TGTGCCAGCAGCCCGGGACAGGGGGTTAACTATGGCTACACCTTC	CASSPGQGVNYGYTF	.	TRBV7-8	TRBJ1-2	15	TRBD1
TGTGCCATCAGTGATTTAAATGAGCAGTTCTTC	CAISDLNEQFF	.	TRBV10-3	TRBJ2-1	11	.
TGTGCCAGCAACCCACAGGGGAACACCGGGGAGCTGTTTTTT	CASNPQGNTGELFF	.	TRBV2	TRBJ2-2	14	.
TGTGCCAGCAGGGGAGCCCCAATCACAGATACGCAGTATTTT	CASRGAPITDTQYF	.	TRBV2	TRBJ2-3	14	.
TGTGCCAGCAGTTTGGGGGTAGGCGAGCAGTACTTC	CASSLGVGEQYF	.	TRBV27	TRBJ2-7	12	.
TGTGCCATCATCGAGGGGAGCTCCTACAATGAGCAGTTCTTC	CAIIEGSSYNEQFF	.	TRBV10-3	TRBJ2-1	14	.
TGTGCCAGTAGCAGAATAGCGTCCGGATCTTATAATTCACCCCTCCACTTT	CASSRIASGSYNSPLHF	once	TRBV19	TRBJ1-6	17	.
TGTGCCACCAGCAGGATTTCGGGACGGAGCACAGATACGCAGTATTTT	CATSRISGRSTDTQYF	.	TRBV15	TRBJ2-3	16	.
TGTGCCATCAGTACCCAGGGCAATCAGCCCCAGCATTTT	CAISTQGNQPQHF	.	TRBV10-3	TRBJ1-5	13	.
TGTGCCAGCAGTGTAACGCAGATACAAGAGACCCAGTACTTC	CASSVTQIQETQYF	.	TRBV6-1	TRBJ2-5	14	.
TGCAGTGCTGAGACACAAGAGACCCAGTACTTC	CSAETQETQYF	.	TRBV20-1	TRBJ2-5	11	.
TGTGCCAGCAGTTTACGGGGAGGGAGTGAAGCTTTCTTT	CASSLRGGSEAFF	.	TRBV28	TRBJ1-1	13	.
TGTGCCAGTGATAGGACGAACACTGAAGCTTTCTTT	CASDRTNTEAFF	.	TRBV7-9	TRBJ1-1	12	.
TGTGCCAGCAGGTCCATTGAGCGAGAGACCCAGTACTTC	CASRSIERETQYF	.	TRBV27	TRBJ2-5	13	.